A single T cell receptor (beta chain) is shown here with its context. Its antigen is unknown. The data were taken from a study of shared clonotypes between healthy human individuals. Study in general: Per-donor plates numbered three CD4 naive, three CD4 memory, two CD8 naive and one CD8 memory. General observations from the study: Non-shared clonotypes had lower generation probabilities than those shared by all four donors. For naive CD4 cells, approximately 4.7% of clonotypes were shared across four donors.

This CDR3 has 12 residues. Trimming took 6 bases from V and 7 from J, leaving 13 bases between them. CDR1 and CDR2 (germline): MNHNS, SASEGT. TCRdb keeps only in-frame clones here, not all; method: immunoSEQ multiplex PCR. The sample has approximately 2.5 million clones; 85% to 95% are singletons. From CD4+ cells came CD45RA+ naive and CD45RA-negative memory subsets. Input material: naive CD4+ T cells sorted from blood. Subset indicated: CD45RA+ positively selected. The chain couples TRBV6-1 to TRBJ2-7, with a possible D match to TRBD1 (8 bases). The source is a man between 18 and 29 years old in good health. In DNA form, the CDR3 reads TGTGCCAGCAGGGGGGGGGACAGGGAGCAGTACTTC. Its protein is CASRGGDREQYF.